This T cell receptor beta chain was recovered during a study of cytomegalovirus exposure and HLA in healthy donors. CDR1 and CDR2 (germline): SNHLY, FYNNEI. The CDR3 is 15 residues long. Between the trimmed V and J ends, which lost 6 bases and 6 bases, there was a span of 18 bases. 13 Jbeta primers and 60 Vbeta primers were used for the PCR. Assay: immunoSEQ multiplex PCR; the TCRdb copy retains only in-frame clones and omits some. The top ten hold about 0.8% of the sample, which has fewer than 200,000 clones, less than 80% seen once. Sequenced: PBMCs. The chain employs TRBV2 and TRBJ1-5, with a tentative D call TRBD1 (5 bases). The sequence was collected from a female donor in good health and CMV-seronegative. The CDR3 spells CASSQTQTVGQPQHF. The CDR3 nucleotides are TGTGCCAGCAGCCAAACCCAGACAGTAGGTCAGCCCCAGCATTTT.